Below are 18 T cell receptor beta chains sequenced from a single sample in a study of control samples from healthy donors and cancer patients. This table comes from immunoSEQ multiplex PCR, and its TCRdb copy is limited to in-frame clones, with some not included. There are 60,000 to 70,000 clones in the sample; roughly 80% occur only once, and roughly 3.1% lies in the top ten. Input material: PBMCs. The receptors originated from a woman aged 50 to 60 with lung cancer.

The chain has TRBV27 and TRBJ2-1; no firm D call. Trimming took 6 bases from V and 3 from J, leaving 6 bases between them. The CDR3 has 12 residues. Germline CDR1 is MNHEY and CDR2 is SMNVEV (reference sequence). The CDR3 reads CASSDYYNEQFF. The DNA of the CDR3 is TGTGCCAGCAGCGATTACTACAATGAGCAGTTCTTC.

The chain uses TRBV11-1 and TRBJ2-5, with D perhaps TRBD1 (6 bases). Germline V CDR1 and CDR2: SGHAT, FQDESV (reference sequence). The CDR3 consists of 14 residues. The germline V and J ends were trimmed by 5 bases and 4 bases, with 14 bases remaining between them. CDR3 loop: CASSIDRFRETQYF. CDR3 nucleotides: TGTGCCAGCAGCATAGACAGGTTCCGAGAGACCCAGTACTTC.

The V and J genes are TRBV4-3 and TRBJ1-2, with TRBD1 identical over 10 bases. Germline loops: CDR1 LGHNA, CDR2 YSLEER. The CDR3 covers 14 residues. V lost 0 bases to trimming and J lost 6 bases; unmatched junction nucleotides: 1. The DNA for the CDR3 is TGCGCCAGCAGCCAAGACGGGACAGGGGATGGCTACACCTTC. It is translated as CASSQDGTGDGYTF.

The CDR3 DNA follows: TGTGCCAGCAGTTACTCTGGGGGGGAAAAACTGTTTTTT. It yields the protein CASSYSGGEKLFF. This sequence joins TRBV6-6 and TRBJ1-4; D perhaps matches TRBD1 (5 bases). The V gene's germline CDR1 is MNHNY and CDR2 SVGAGI (reference sequence). Trimming cost V 0 bases and J 8 bases, with 7 bases left between them. The CDR3 is 13 residues long.

This clone was seen just once. The chain is built from TRBV3-1 (or the pseudogene TRBV3-2) and TRBJ2-2; D is possibly TRBD1 (6 bases). Germline CDR1 LGHDT, CDR2 YNNKEL (reference sequence). V was cut by 0 bases and J by 2 bases, with 10 bases left in between. The CDR3 is 16 amino acids. The CDR3 is CASSQDPQGNTGELFF. The CDR3 DNA sequence: TGTGCCAGCAGCCAAGATCCACAGGGAAACACCGGGGAGCTGTTTTTT.

This clone was seen once. The chain is built from TRBV5-6 and TRBJ1-1; 8 bases are shared with TRBD1. Germline-derived CDR1 and CDR2 are SGHDT and YYEEEE. CDR3 length: 15 amino acids. The V gene end was trimmed by 4 bases and the J gene end by 5 bases; junction bases not matched to a gene: 10. CDR3 sequence: CASSPVSGGTTEAFF. The CDR3 DNA sequence: TGTGCCAGCAGCCCCGTGTCAGGGGGCACTACTGAAGCTTTCTTT.

The chain recombines TRBV6-5 with TRBJ1-1; D perhaps matches TRBD1 (5 bases). Germline-derived CDR1 and CDR2 are MNHEY and SVGAGI. This CDR3 has 12 amino acids. V lost 11 bases to trimming and J lost 2 bases, with 12 bases between them. CDR3 residues: CAGAGDNTEAFF. The DNA of the CDR3 is TGTGCCGGGGCCGGGGATAACACTGAAGCTTTCTTT.

V and J are TRBV2 and TRBJ2-3; 9 nucleotides align to TRBD2. Germline V CDR1 and CDR2: SNHLY, FYNNEI. The V segment lost 3 bases and the J segment 9 bases; nucleotides outside the gene matches: 4. This CDR3 has 13 amino acids. The CDR3 spells CASSEGRGGTQYF. In DNA form, the CDR3 reads TGTGCCAGCAGTGAGGGGCGGGGGGGAACGCAGTATTTT.

The chain uses TRBV6-5 and TRBJ2-3, with D possibly TRBD1 on 5 matching bases. Germline V gene lookup returns CDR1 MNHEY and CDR2 SVGAGI. CDR3 length: 12 residues. Trimming pared 5 bases from V and 4 bases from J, leaving 7 bases between. For the CDR3, the DNA is TGTGCCAGCAGTCCCAGGGCAGATACGCAGTATTTT. This sequence encodes CASSPRADTQYF.

The rearrangement links TRBV27 to TRBJ2-3; D is uncertain. The CDR3 loop spans 15 amino acids. Germline V gene sequence: CDR1 MNHEY, CDR2 SMNVEV (reference sequence). V shed 5 bases and J shed 0 bases, with 12 bases lying between them. CDR3 sequence (DNA): TGTGCCAGCAGTCGACTTCCTTCTAGCACAGATACGCAGTATTTT. This codes for CASSRLPSSTDTQYF.

This clone was found once. The V and J genes are TRBV19 and TRBJ1-1, with D unresolved. The CDR3 consists of 13 residues. CDR1 is LNHDA, CDR2 SQIVND, per germline (reference sequence). The V and J ends lost 6 bases and 4 bases respectively, with 12 bases between them. In DNA form, the CDR3 reads TGTGCCAGTAGACCCCTCATCAGCACTGAAGCTTTCTTT. Translating it yields CASRPLISTEAFF.

V is TRBV7-8 and J is TRBJ1-2; TRBD1 matches at 9 bases. There are 17 residues in the CDR3. CDR1 is SGHVS and CDR2 is FQNEAQ in the germline V gene. The J segment lost 4 bases and the V segment lost 0 bases, leaving 9 bases of the junction unmatched. CDR3 in amino acids: CASSLALGQGPFYGYTF. As DNA, the CDR3 is TGTGCCAGCAGCTTAGCACTGGGACAGGGCCCTTTCTATGGCTACACCTTC.

V and J are TRBV27 and TRBJ1-2, with a weak D call TRBD1 (6 bases). The V and J ends lost 3 bases and 5 bases respectively, with 16 bases between them. This CDR3 has 15 amino acids. Germline CDR1 and CDR2: MNHEY and SMNVEV (reference sequence). As DNA, the CDR3 is TGTGCCAGCAGTTTGAGGCCCCGGGACATATATGGCTACACCTTC. This gives the protein CASSLRPRDIYGYTF.

The chain uses TRBV6-5 and TRBJ1-2; 9 bases line up with TRBD1. V shed 0 bases, J shed 10 bases, and the junction held 6 bases outside the gene matches. The CDR3 sequence is 14 residues long. Germline-derived CDR1 and CDR2 are MNHEY and SVGAGI. This CDR3 reads CASSYSRDRENYTF. The CDR3 nucleotides read TGTGCCAGCAGTTACTCGAGGGACAGGGAGAACTACACCTTC.

CDR3 DNA: TGTGCCAGTAGCCTAGGGAATTACAATGAGCAGTTCTTC. Amino acids: CASSLGNYNEQFF. This chain uses TRBV19 with TRBJ2-1; no firm D call. Germline values: CDR1 LNHDA, CDR2 SQIVND (reference sequence). This CDR3 has 13 residues. V lost 6 bases and J lost 4, with 10 bases in between.

V is TRBV5-4 and J is TRBJ1-3; 7 positions agree with TRBD1. The V segment lost 4 bases and the J segment 4 bases; nucleotides outside the gene matches: 8. Germline V lookup: CDR1 SGHNT, CDR2 YYREEE (reference sequence). The CDR3 is made up of 15 amino acids. CDR3 bases: TGTGCCAGCAGCCGAGGGACAGCCTCCGGAAACACCATATATTTT. It yields the protein CASSRGTASGNTIYF. The full variable domain, with the rest looked up from reference TRBV5-4 and TRBJ1-3, is ETGVTQSPTHLIKTRGQQVTLRCSSQSGHNTVSWYQQALGQGPQFIFQYYREEENGRGNFPPRFSGLQFPNYSSELNVNALELDDSALYLCASSRGTASGNTIYFGEGSWLTVV.

The chain couples TRBV14 to TRBJ1-2; D gene unclear. Per the germline V gene, CDR1 is SGHDN and CDR2 is FVKESK. Trimming left V 5 bases short and J 8 bases short, with 18 bases between. CDR3 length: 14 amino acids. The CDR3 sequence is CASSLGPIYDGYTF. As DNA, the CDR3 is TGTGCCAGCAGCTTAGGACCTATATATGACGGCTACACCTTC.

This clone was counted between two and nine times. The V call is TRBV19, the J call TRBJ2-2; D may be TRBD2 (5 bases). This CDR3 contains 14 residues. The V and J ends lost 5 bases and 5 bases respectively, with 12 bases between them. Germline-derived CDR1 and CDR2 are LNHDA and SQIVND (reference sequence). CDR3 residues: CASSGSLATGELFF. The CDR3 DNA follows: TGTGCCAGTAGTGGCAGCTTAGCGACCGGGGAGCTGTTTTTT.